This T cell receptor beta chain was captured in a study of control samples from healthy donors and cancer patients (dated by TCRdb to the early 2020s). The library relied on the immunoSEQ multiplex PCR assay. Imported from immuneACCESS, the table was reduced by TCRdb to in-frame sequences with V and J called. These copies leave out some clones; in studies compared against another copy, an unresolved V gene accounts for under half, and the cause of the remainder is not known. The sample table shows tens of thousands of clones, and around four fifths are seen once. Of the sample, around 16% is held by the ten largest clones. Comments on this clone: Its antigen has not been determined. Base qualities are not recorded, but no much larger clone differs from it by a single base.

V is shortened by 3 bases, J by 4 bases, and the region joining them spans 14 bases. Spanning cysteine to phenylalanine, the CDR3 consists of 15 amino acids. Only CDR3 DNA remains: 45 bases, in frame from the first base. CDR1 is given as SNHLY and CDR2 as FYNNEI, both from the germline V gene. The sequence came from a man in his forties or fifties in good health. The rearrangement combines TRBV2 with TRBJ2-3; the D call could be TRBD1 or TRBD2, with each sharing 5 bases. The sequencing sample was made of blood. The CDR3 reads as follows: CASSERGLRADTQYF. The sequenced DNA: TGTGCCAGCAGTGAGAGGGGCCTACGCGCAGATACGCAGTATTTT.